The 8 T cell receptor beta chains presented below share a single source sample, sequenced in a study of shared clonotypes between healthy human individuals. The table came from immunoSEQ multiplex PCR; TCRdb's copy has only in-frame clones and leaves some out. The sample holds 2,500,000 or so clones; more than 85% are singletons and the top ten take 0.36%. The sequenced sample was naive CD4+ T cells from PBMCs. Subset in this sample: CD45RA+ positively selected. The receptors were gathered from a man between 18 and 29 years old in good health. Some clones in this sample may be carry-over from other donors' samples.

This clone occurred once. V and J are TRBV4-1 and TRBJ2-2; tentatively, D is TRBD2 (6 bases). Trimming cost V 4 bases and J 9 bases, with 18 bases left between them. This CDR3 is 15 amino acids long. CDR1 and CDR2 (germline): MGHRA, YSYEKL. CDR3 region: CASSRPGSLHRELFF. The CDR3 DNA sequence: TGCGCCAGCAGCCGCCCCGGGAGCCTCCACCGGGAGCTGTTTTTT.

The rearrangement joins TRBV2 to TRBJ1-3; no clear D. V lost 2 bases to trimming and J lost 2 bases, with 13 bases between them. The CDR3 loop spans 16 amino acids. Looked up from germline, CDR1 is SNHLY and CDR2 is FYNNEI. CDR3 DNA: TGTGCCAGCAGTGAATCCTCAAACACCGCTGGAAACACCATATATTTT. Protein sequence: CASSESSNTAGNTIYF.

The J gene is TRBJ2-4, the V gene TRBV5-1, with 7 bases aligning to TRBD1. There are 17 residues in the CDR3. Germline values: CDR1 SGHRS, CDR2 YFSETQ. V gave up 0 bases and J gave up 0 bases; unmatched junction bases: 6. CDR3 DNA: TGCGCCAGCAGCTTGGGACAGGGTGACCTAGCCAAAAACATTCAGTACTTC. It specifies CASSLGQGDLAKNIQYF. Filled out from reference TRBV5-1 and TRBJ2-4, the complete variable domain reads KAGVTQTPRYLIKTRGQQVTLSCSPISGHRSVSWYQQTPGQGLQFLFEYFSETQRNKGNFPGRFSGRQFSNSRSEMNVSTLELGDSALYLCASSLGQGDLAKNIQYFGAGTRLSVL.

This clone has a single count. The chain couples TRBV18 to TRBJ2-5, with TRBD2 matching over 10 bases. The V gene end was trimmed by 4 bases and the J gene end by 8 bases; junction bases not matched to a gene: 7. This CDR3 is built from 14 residues. Germline V gene data show CDR1 as KGHSH and CDR2 as LQKENI. CDR3 coding DNA: TGTGCCAGCTCACGCCTAGCGGGAGAGTCAACCCAGTACTTC. This encodes CASSRLAGESTQYF.

This chain connects TRBV27 to TRBJ2-7; TRBD2 matches at 10 bases. Germline loops: CDR1 MNHEY, CDR2 SMNVEV (reference sequence). Trimming at V came to 7 bases and at J to 0 bases, leaving 6 bases not matched to a gene. There are 15 residues in the CDR3. In nucleotides, the CDR3 is TGTGCCAGCACTCGTACTAGCGGGATCTCCTACGAGCAGTACTTC. This codes for CASTRTSGISYEQYF.

V is TRBV11-2 and J is TRBJ2-5, with no clear D. Germline lookup yields CDR1 SGHAT and CDR2 FQNNGV. Trimming removed 0 bases from V and 1 base from J, with 6 bases in between. The CDR3 spans 14 residues. The CDR3 DNA follows: TGTGCCAGCAGCTTAGATCTCTTCCAAGAGACCCAGTACTTC. Its translation: CASSLDLFQETQYF. Looking up the rest from reference TRBV11-2 and TRBJ2-5 gives the full variable domain: EAGVAQSPRYKIIEKRQSVAFWCNPISGHATLYWYQQILGQGPKLLIQFQNNGVVDDSQLPKDRFSAERLKGVDSTLKIQPAKLEDSAVYLCASSLDLFQETQYFGPGTRLLVL.

The chain is built from TRBV5-4 and TRBJ2-7; 12 bases map to TRBD2. V lost 4 bases, J lost 4 bases, and 12 bases stayed unmatched. This CDR3 spans 17 amino acids. The germline CDR1 and CDR2 sequences are SGHNT and YYREEE (reference sequence). The CDR3 bases are TGTGCCAGCAGCCTGGATCTAGCGGGAGGGGGGCGGTACGAGCAGTACTTC. It specifies CASSLDLAGGGRYEQYF.

This chain uses TRBV18 with TRBJ1-1; D is unclear. From germline, CDR1 is KGHSH and CDR2 LQKENI. The germline V and J ends were trimmed by 6 bases and 3 bases, with 11 bases remaining between them. The CDR3 totals 13 residues. The CDR3 loop reads CASSFIEYTEAFF. The CDR3, as DNA: TGTGCCAGCTCGTTTATCGAGTACACTGAAGCTTTCTTT.